This TCR beta chain was found in a study of Graves' ophthalmopathy and Graves' hyperthyroidism. Study-wide context: Before any treatment was given, at initial diagnosis, peripheral blood was collected. Study results and caveats: A classifier, a 13-signature model, separated ophthalmopathy from stable hyperthyroidism with around 88% sensitivity and about 82% specificity.

Other autoimmune diseases, uncontrolled infections, pregnancy or lactation excluded patients from enrollment. The authors used Ficoll-Paque density gradient centrifugation to separate PBMCs. The input was more than 7.5 ml of fresh peripheral blood. With respect to this clonotype: As yet, its antigen is unknown.

The germline V gene has CDR1 MNHNS and CDR2 SASEGT. The CDR3 totals 17 residues. V was trimmed by 3 bases and J by 1 base, leaving 16 bases between them. The TCR beta CDR3 regions underwent amplification from RNA transcripts. In the first round, RT-PCR was carried out with HTBI primers, and a multiplex PCR formed the second round. In TCRdb, the multiplex PCR reads were re-called with MiXCR into one record per CDR3 protein. This sample has some 160,000 distinct CDR3 sequences; approximately 40% occur once, and the top ten carry roughly 8.9%. Sequencing was performed on peripheral blood. The sequence came from a man aged 25-40 years with Graves' ophthalmopathy. The V and J genes are TRBV6-1 and TRBJ1-5; D possibly corresponds to TRBD1 (5 bases). The CDR3 coding sequence is TGTGCCAGCAGTGAGCAAGGGGCGCCCTTGAGCAATCAGCCCCAGCATTTT. Protein product: CASSEQGAPLSNQPQHF.